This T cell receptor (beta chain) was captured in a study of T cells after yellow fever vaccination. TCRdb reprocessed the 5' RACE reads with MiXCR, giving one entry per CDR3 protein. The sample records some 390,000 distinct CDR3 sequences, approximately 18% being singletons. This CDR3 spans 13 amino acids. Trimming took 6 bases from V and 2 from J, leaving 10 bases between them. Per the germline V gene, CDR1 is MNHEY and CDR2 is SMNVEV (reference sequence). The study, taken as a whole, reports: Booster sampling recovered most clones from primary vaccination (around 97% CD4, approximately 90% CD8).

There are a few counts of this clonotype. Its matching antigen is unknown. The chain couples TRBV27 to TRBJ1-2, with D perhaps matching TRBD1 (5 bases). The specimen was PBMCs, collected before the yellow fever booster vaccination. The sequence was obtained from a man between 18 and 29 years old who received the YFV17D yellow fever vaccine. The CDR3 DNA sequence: TGTGCCAGCAGAAAACGGGGCAACTATGGCTACACCTTC. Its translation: CASRKRGNYGYTF.